This note documents a single TCR beta chain sequence. This entry comes from a study of T cell changes during pregnancy in multiple sclerosis. CDR3 length: 16 residues. Germline CDR1 reads LNHDA; CDR2 reads SQIVND (reference sequence). V was cut by 3 bases and J by 2 bases, with 14 bases left in between. Method: immunoSEQ multiplex PCR; TCRdb's copy keeps in-frame clones and lacks some. This sample has around 31,000 clones, with around 90% found just once. The chain links TRBV19 to TRBJ2-1, with D perhaps TRBD1 (5 bases). The TCR sequence derives from a female donor in good health, enrolled as a control in a pregnancy study. Sequences were derived from CD4+ T cells from peripheral blood mononuclear cells, sampled in the third trimester of pregnancy. The CDR3 DNA reads as TGTGCCAGTAGTATTAGGGGTATAGGGACCTACAATGAGCAGTTCTTC. Translated: CASSIRGIGTYNEQFF.